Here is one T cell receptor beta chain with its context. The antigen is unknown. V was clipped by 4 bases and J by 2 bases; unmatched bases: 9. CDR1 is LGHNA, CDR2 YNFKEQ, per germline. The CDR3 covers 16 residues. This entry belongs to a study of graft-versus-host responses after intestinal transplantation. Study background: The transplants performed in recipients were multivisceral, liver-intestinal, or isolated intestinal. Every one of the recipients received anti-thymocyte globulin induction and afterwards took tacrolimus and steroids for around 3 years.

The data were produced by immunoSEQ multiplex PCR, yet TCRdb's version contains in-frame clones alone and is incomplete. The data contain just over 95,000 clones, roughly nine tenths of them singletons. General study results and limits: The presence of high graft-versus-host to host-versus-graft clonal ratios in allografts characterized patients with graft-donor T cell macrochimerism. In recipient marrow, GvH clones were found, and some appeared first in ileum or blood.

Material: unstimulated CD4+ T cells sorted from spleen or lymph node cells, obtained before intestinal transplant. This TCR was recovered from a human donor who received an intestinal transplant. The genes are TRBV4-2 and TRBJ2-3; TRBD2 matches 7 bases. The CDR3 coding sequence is TGTGCCAGCAGCCCAGGACTAGGGGAGGTCACAGATACGCAGTATTTT. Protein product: CASSPGLGEVTDTQYF.